This T cell receptor beta chain originates from a study of regulatory T cells in long-lasting Graves disease listed by TCRdb under 2021. Study-level background: Persistent Graves' disease meant more than 5 years of antithyroid drug treatment with TSH receptor autoantibodies that stayed positive. Persistent Graves' disease patients were compared with newly diagnosed Graves' disease patients by peripheral blood TCR sequencing and RNA sequencing. The study was registered as a clinical trial and conducted in China. A total of roughly 35 samples underwent TCR sequencing: about 13 from persistent and 20 from newly diagnosed Graves' disease patients. Persistent Graves' disease patients in the clinical cohort had taken antithyroid drugs for about 10.3 years on average. What the authors observed across the whole study: Persistent disease showed preferential use of TRBV28, TRBJ1-2 and TRBJ2-5, whereas newly diagnosed disease favored TRBV20-1 and TRBJ2-1. Peripheral blood alone was examined, since thyroid tissue, which constituted the primary lesion, could not be accessed. Sequencing and analysis were limited to the TCR beta chain. More public clonotypes were shared among persistent patients (under 3,000) than among newly diagnosed patients (just under 1,000). The authors acknowledged the small sample size as a limitation that may reduce accuracy. Lower TCR Shannon entropy and fewer highly expanded clones were observed in persistent Graves' disease patients than in newly diagnosed patients, which suggested clonal expansion.

The method was multiplex PCR. The instrument was an Illumina HiSeq 4000. CDR3 regions were amplified by Arm-PCR with iRepertoire HTBI primers to construct TCR beta libraries. Gel purification was performed on PCR products prior to sequencing. From the authors' description of their analysis: Gene usage analysis of CDR3 amino acid clonotypes used the 62 TRBV and 14 TRBJ segments found across samples. COPE and FqMerger were used to merge the filtered high-quality paired reads into contigs. BLAST was used to align contigs to the IMGT TRBV, TRBD and TRBJ reference genes, and CDR3 was defined following IMGT. Clonotypes above 0.1% frequency were classified as highly expanded clones. Shannon entropy was used to measure repertoire diversity, and the Gini coefficient was used to measure V-J evenness. A clonotype was considered public if more than one individual shared it. TCRdb's own reprocessing of the public reads used fastp at Q25 and MiXCR and kept productive beta chains. Rows are unified per CDR3 protein, each entry keeping the most common DNA and genes. TCRdb, not the authors, supplied the V and J calls. For this sample there are about 460,000 distinct CDR3 sequences; 20% to 25% appear just once. The ten biggest clones cover about 12% of the sample.

Points on this clonotype: No antigen is known for it. No base quality information exists; no much larger clone differs at one position.

The time point label corresponds to: persistent/refractory GD, antithyroid drugs over 5 years with positive TRAb. RNA was extracted from PBMCs in TRIzol for both TCR sequencing and RNA sequencing. Graves' disease was diagnosed according to American Thyroid Association guidelines. Patients for the study were recruited at an endocrinology department in Xi'an, China. From each patient, around 9 milliliters of peripheral blood was collected into an EDTA anticoagulant tube. Ficoll Paque Plus density gradient separation was used to isolate PBMCs, and no further T cell sorting was done. RNA quality was checked with an Agilent 2100 Bioanalyzer and agarose gel, and concentration with a NanoDrop 2000. The CDR3 contains 13 residues, cysteine and phenylalanine counted. The sequence is cut down to CDR3 DNA, 39 bases in frame from base 1. V drops 3 bases and J drops 6 bases, leaving 9 bases in between.

Here the sequenced sample was peripheral blood mononuclear cells (PBMCs), taken when the disease was refractory, from a patient treated with antithyroid drugs. Rearrangement joined TRBV12-3 or TRBV12-4 to TRBJ2-1, with the D gene uncertain. The TCR was taken from a female donor with Graves disease. At the DNA level, the sequence is TGTGCCAGCAGTTTGGAAGGGTCCAATGAGCAGTTCTTC. This gives the protein CASSLEGSNEQFF.